This T cell receptor (beta chain) was captured in a study of metastatic and nonmetastatic thyroid tumors. Study background: Patients with malignant and benign thyroid disease provided blood and tumor or nodule tissue, whose repertoires were compared. Study outcomes and limitations: Significantly greater TCR beta diversity was reportedly found in malignant thyroid tumors than in benign nodules (in blood and tumor).

Methods used by the authors: Using the CDR3 differences seen across clinicopathological groups, the authors built a distant-metastasis classifier for papillary thyroid cancer, which was meant to discriminate distant-metastatic patients. Using MiXCR, TCRdb re-called clones from the PCR reads. V and J calls and clone size were set by TCRdb, not the authors. The data hold around 30,000 clones, with 10% to 15% observed a single time. This clone was counted ten times or more. Antigen specificity is unknown. Until they underwent thyroid surgery, no patient had received any treatment. The CDR3 is 12 amino acids. V lost 3 bases, J lost 6 bases, and 8 bases lay in between. Germline V gives CDR1 GTSNPN, CDR2 SVGIG (reference sequence).

The chain joins TRBV30 to TRBJ2-2; D is unclear. The clonotype comes from a female donor with papillary thyroid cancer or a benign thyroid nodule (not recorded which). Some clones in this sample may be carry-over from other donors' samples. The sample was blood. Written as DNA, the CDR3 is TGTGCCTGGAGGAGGTATCCCGGGGAGCTGTTTTTT. Its translation is CAWRRYPGELFF.